This is a list of T cell receptor beta chains from one sample in a study of Tregs in tolerant kidney transplant recipients. TCRdb's table, derived via immunoSEQ multiplex PCR, lists solely in-frame clones and lacks some. This table holds about 73,000 clones, around 93% found once. The sample was Tregs from blood, taken before the transplant. The receptors were gathered from a human donor who received a combined kidney and bone marrow transplant. CDR3s include the opening cysteine and the closing phenylalanine or tryptophan. A D gene is named only where the DNA matches it firmly. Clone size is given for some rows only: seen once, a few or many times, or a class if the clone is expanded.

J gene: TRBJ1-2; clone size: once; V gene: TRBV5-1; D gene: NA; CDR3 protein: CASSSGVDLYGYTF; CDR3 DNA: TGCGCCAGCAGTTCCGGGGTCGACCTATATGGCTACACCTTC
J gene: TRBJ1-2; clone size: few; V gene: TRBV5-6; D gene: NA; CDR3 protein: CASKRQRVNYGYTF; CDR3 DNA: TGTGCCAGCAAGAGGCAGCGGGTCAACTATGGCTACACCTTC
J gene: TRBJ2-1; clone size: NA; V gene: TRBV28; D gene: TRBD2; CDR3 protein: CASSPLAGGVREQFF; CDR3 DNA: TGTGCCAGCAGTCCTCTAGCGGGAGGGGTCAGAGAGCAGTTCTTC
J gene: TRBJ2-3; clone size: NA; V gene: TRBV29-1; D gene: NA; CDR3 protein: CSVDRSDTQYF; CDR3 DNA: TGCAGCGTTGATCGGAGTGATACGCAGTATTTT
J gene: TRBJ1-5; clone size: NA; V gene: TRBV6-5; D gene: NA; CDR3 protein: CASSYVGGRNQPQHF; CDR3 DNA: TGTGCCAGCAGTTACGTAGGGGGTCGCAATCAGCCCCAGCATTTT
J gene: TRBJ2-1; clone size: NA; V gene: TRBV5-1; D gene: NA; CDR3 protein: CASSSVVDEQFF; CDR3 DNA: TGCGCCAGCTCTAGCGTGGTCGATGAGCAGTTCTTC
J gene: TRBJ2-5; clone size: NA; V gene: TRBV10-2; D gene: NA; CDR3 protein: CASRGVMETQYF; CDR3 DNA: TGCGCCAGCAGAGGAGTTATGGAGACCCAGTACTTC
J gene: TRBJ2-7; clone size: NA; V gene: TRBV6-6; D gene: TRBD1; CDR3 protein: CASSPGQGAAYEQYF; CDR3 DNA: TGTGCCAGCAGCCCCGGACAGGGGGCAGCCTACGAGCAGTACTTC
J gene: TRBJ2-3; clone size: NA; V gene: TRBV4-2; D gene: TRBD2; CDR3 protein: CASSQTSGNTDTQYF; CDR3 DNA: TGTGCCAGCAGCCAAACTAGCGGGAACACAGATACGCAGTATTTT
J gene: TRBJ2-7; clone size: NA; V gene: TRBV6-6; D gene: NA; CDR3 protein: CASSYSGRSSYEQYF; CDR3 DNA: TGTGCCAGCAGTTACTCTGGGAGGAGCTCCTACGAGCAGTACTTC
J gene: TRBJ1-2; clone size: once; V gene: TRBV28; D gene: NA; CDR3 protein: CASSSLTVPYGYTF; CDR3 DNA: TGTGCCAGCAGTTCGCTGACGGTCCCCTATGGCTACACCTTC
J gene: TRBJ2-7; clone size: NA; V gene: TRBV4-1; D gene: NA; CDR3 protein: CASSHLDGYEQYF; CDR3 DNA: TGCGCCAGCAGCCACTTGGACGGCTACGAGCAGTACTTC
J gene: TRBJ2-7; clone size: NA; V gene: TRBV9; D gene: NA; CDR3 protein: CASSASGVGEQYF; CDR3 DNA: TGTGCCAGCAGCGCCTCGGGGGTTGGCGAGCAGTACTTC
J gene: TRBJ2-7; clone size: NA; V gene: TRBV21-1; D gene: NA; CDR3 protein: CASSNPTLFGTGVYEQYF; CDR3 DNA: TGTGCCAGCAGCAACCCTACCCTTTTCGGGACAGGGGTTTACGAGCAGTACTTC
J gene: TRBJ2-1; clone size: NA; V gene: TRBV7-2; D gene: TRBD2; CDR3 protein: CASSLGLAPGEQFF; CDR3 DNA: TGTGCCAGCAGCTTGGGACTAGCGCCTGGGGAGCAGTTCTTC
J gene: TRBJ2-4; clone size: NA; V gene: TRBV6-5; D gene: NA; CDR3 protein: CASSQSLAKNIQYF; CDR3 DNA: TGTGCCAGCAGCCAGAGTTTAGCCAAAAACATTCAGTACTTC
J gene: TRBJ1-1; clone size: NA; V gene: TRBV7-8; D gene: NA; CDR3 protein: CASSLSRGGTEAFF; CDR3 DNA: TGTGCCAGCAGCTTAAGCAGGGGTGGCACTGAAGCTTTCTTT